This TCR beta chain was identified during a study of blood T cell repertoires in COVID-19. Study as a whole: PBMCs, B-cell-depleted T cells, or T cells were the source of the cDNA or gDNA that made up the material.

This clone has a handful of counts. CDR3 size: 14 residues. The germline V gene has CDR1 SEHNR and CDR2 FQNEAQ (reference sequence). J gave up 5 bases and V 6 bases, and 5 bases lay outside the gene matches. The repertoire was sequenced with immunoSEQ multiplex PCR; TCRdb's copy has only in-frame clones and lacks some. The sample yields a few hundred thousand clones, about 93% seen once. Sequenced material: peripheral blood. This sequence was found in a woman aged 25 to 39 with COVID-19, enrolled during active disease. The rearrangement joins TRBV7-9 to TRBJ2-7, with TRBD2 matching over 12 bases. CDR3 DNA sequence: TGTGCCAGCAGGACTAGCGGGAGTGGCGACGAGCAGTACTTC. It encodes CASRTSGSGDEQYF.